These T cell receptor beta chains were read from a single sample in a study of CD4 T cells in relation to SARS-CoV-2 and coronaviruses. Libraries were prepared by immunoSEQ multiplex PCR; TCRdb keeps only in-frame clonotypes and omits some of them. The data contain about 22,000 clones, approximately 70% of them singletons. Their antigen targets remain unknown. The material sequenced was CD4+ T cells from PBMCs, cultured in vitro. The receptors originated from a human donor in good health. Each CDR3 is given with its conserved first and last residue. The order of the fields is clone size, V gene, D gene, J gene, CDR3 protein, CDR3 DNA. The D gene is left open where the match is weak. Only some rows state a clone size, as once, few, many or a class for expanded clones.

clone_size: .
v_call: TRBV10-1
d_call: .
j_call: TRBJ2-2
cdr3_aa: CASSTGLAGELFF
cdr3_nt: TGCGCCAGCAGCACGGGACTGGCCGGGGAGCTGTTTTTT

clone_size: few
v_call: TRBV5-1
d_call: .
j_call: TRBJ2-2
cdr3_aa: CASSLNPRDTGELFF
cdr3_nt: TGCGCCAGCAGCTTGAACCCACGGGACACCGGGGAGCTGTTTTTT

clone_size: .
v_call: TRBV6-1
d_call: .
j_call: TRBJ2-3
cdr3_aa: CASREGLADTDTQYF
cdr3_nt: TGTGCCAGCAGAGAAGGATTAGCAGACACAGATACGCAGTATTTT

clone_size: .
v_call: TRBV7-2
d_call: TRBD1
j_call: TRBJ2-3
cdr3_aa: CASSLSGQGPRDTQYF
cdr3_nt: TGTGCCAGCAGCCTCTCGGGACAGGGGCCTAGGGATACGCAGTATTTT

clone_size: .
v_call: TRBV2
d_call: TRBD1
j_call: TRBJ1-3
cdr3_aa: CASSTRQGARNTIYF
cdr3_nt: TGTGCCAGCAGTACCCGACAGGGGGCTAGAAACACCATATATTTT

clone_size: .
v_call: TRBV6-2/TRBV6-3
d_call: TRBD2
j_call: TRBJ2-7
cdr3_aa: CASSSRLAGGEQYF
cdr3_nt: TGTGCCAGCAGTTCCCGGCTAGCGGGAGGCGAGCAGTACTTC

clone_size: .
v_call: TRBV6-5
d_call: TRBD1
j_call: TRBJ1-2
cdr3_aa: CASSLDRFGYTF
cdr3_nt: TGTGCCAGCAGTTTGGACAGGTTTGGCTACACCTTC

clone_size: .
v_call: TRBV30
d_call: .
j_call: TRBJ1-4
cdr3_aa: CAWQGGSEKLFF
cdr3_nt: TGTGCCTGGCAAGGGGGAAGTGAAAAACTGTTTTTT

clone_size: .
v_call: TRBV6-1
d_call: TRBD2
j_call: TRBJ2-5
cdr3_aa: CASSDLAGGRETQYF
cdr3_nt: TGTGCCAGCAGTGACCTAGCGGGAGGGCGAGAGACCCAGTACTTC

clone_size: .
v_call: TRBV9
d_call: TRBD2
j_call: TRBJ2-2
cdr3_aa: CASSVLLAGAGELFF
cdr3_nt: TGTGCCAGCAGCGTATTACTAGCGGGAGCCGGGGAGCTGTTTTTT

clone_size: .
v_call: TRBV18
d_call: TRBD1
j_call: TRBJ1-6
cdr3_aa: CASSTGGSGSPLHF
cdr3_nt: TGTGCCAGCTCAACAGGGGGCTCGGGGTCACCCCTCCACTTT

clone_size: .
v_call: TRBV19
d_call: TRBD2
j_call: TRBJ2-1
cdr3_aa: CASSPRRTSGSNEQFF
cdr3_nt: TGTGCCAGTAGTCCAAGGAGGACTAGCGGGAGTAATGAGCAGTTCTTC

clone_size: few
v_call: TRBV5-6
d_call: TRBD1
j_call: TRBJ1-6
cdr3_aa: CASSLDRGQSSPLHF
cdr3_nt: TGTGCCAGCAGCTTGGACAGGGGGCAATCCTCACCCCTCCACTTT

clone_size: .
v_call: TRBV5-1
d_call: .
j_call: TRBJ2-3
cdr3_aa: CASSVAPPGTDTQYF
cdr3_nt: TGCGCCAGCAGCGTTGCTCCGCCCGGAACAGATACGCAGTATTTT

clone_size: few
v_call: TRBV30
d_call: TRBD1
j_call: TRBJ1-5
cdr3_aa: CAWSVGGGQPQHF
cdr3_nt: TGTGCCTGGAGTGTAGGGGGCGGGCAGCCCCAGCATTTT

clone_size: .
v_call: TRBV19
d_call: .
j_call: TRBJ2-1
cdr3_aa: CASSPRYNEQFF
cdr3_nt: TGTGCCAGTAGTCCGAGATACAATGAGCAGTTCTTC

clone_size: .
v_call: TRBV5-1
d_call: TRBD2
j_call: TRBJ2-1
cdr3_aa: CASRRQGLTSGREMQFF
cdr3_nt: TGCGCCAGCAGAAGACAGGGTCTTACTAGCGGGAGGGAGATGCAGTTCTTC

clone_size: .
v_call: TRBV19
d_call: .
j_call: TRBJ1-1
cdr3_aa: CASSWSGDTEAFF
cdr3_nt: TGTGCCAGTAGTTGGTCTGGGGACACTGAAGCTTTCTTT

clone_size: .
v_call: TRBV5-1
d_call: .
j_call: TRBJ2-7
cdr3_aa: CASSLEQAVNRAYEQYF
cdr3_nt: TGCGCCAGCAGCTTGGAACAGGCCGTCAACAGGGCCTACGAGCAGTACTTC

clone_size: .
v_call: TRBV18
d_call: .
j_call: TRBJ1-2
cdr3_aa: CASSPPELRGGYTF
cdr3_nt: TGTGCCAGCTCACCACCCGAACTCCGGGGAGGCTACACCTTC

clone_size: .
v_call: TRBV10-2
d_call: .
j_call: TRBJ2-3
cdr3_aa: CASSEMAEVGTDTQYF
cdr3_nt: TGCGCCAGCAGTGAGATGGCAGAGGTGGGCACAGATACGCAGTATTTT

clone_size: .
v_call: TRBV18
d_call: .
j_call: TRBJ2-7
cdr3_aa: CASSVIGTIDEQYF
cdr3_nt: TGTGCCAGCTCAGTGATTGGGACGATCGACGAGCAGTACTTC

clone_size: .
v_call: TRBV30
d_call: .
j_call: TRBJ1-1
cdr3_aa: CAWSVRSLEAFF
cdr3_nt: TGTGCCTGGAGTGTTAGGTCGCTTGAAGCTTTCTTT

clone_size: .
v_call: TRBV10-2
d_call: .
j_call: TRBJ2-7
cdr3_aa: CASSDTSGTYEQYF
cdr3_nt: TGCGCCAGCAGCGACACTAGTGGGACCTACGAGCAGTACTTC

clone_size: few
v_call: TRBV18
d_call: .
j_call: TRBJ1-3
cdr3_aa: CASSRGTASSGNTIYF
cdr3_nt: TGTGCCAGCTCCCGAGGCACCGCCTCCTCTGGAAACACCATATATTTT

clone_size: once
v_call: TRBV19
d_call: .
j_call: TRBJ2-1
cdr3_aa: CASTPNGVKGNEQFF
cdr3_nt: TGTGCCAGTACCCCAAACGGGGTCAAAGGTAATGAGCAGTTCTTC

clone_size: .
v_call: TRBV25-1
d_call: .
j_call: TRBJ1-2
cdr3_aa: CASNTGSYGYTF
cdr3_nt: TGTGCCAGCAACACAGGGTCCTATGGCTACACCTTC

clone_size: .
v_call: TRBV2
d_call: .
j_call: TRBJ2-4
cdr3_aa: CASRGDTRSNIQYF
cdr3_nt: TGTGCCAGCAGGGGGGACACCCGGTCGAACATTCAGTACTTC

clone_size: .
v_call: TRBV2
d_call: .
j_call: TRBJ2-6
cdr3_aa: CASSGWGTGTGSAGANVLTF
cdr3_nt: TGTGCCAGCAGTGGGTGGGGAACAGGGACTGGATCGGCTGGGGCCAACGTCCTGACTTTC